These 32 T cell receptor beta chains share one sample of origin, sequenced in a study of shared clonotypes between healthy human individuals. The data were produced by immunoSEQ multiplex PCR, yet TCRdb's version contains in-frame clones alone and is incomplete. This sample has over a million clones, with around 76% found just once. Sequencing was performed on memory CD4+ T cells sorted from blood. The subset is: CD45RA-negative fraction. The receptors were gathered from a man aged 18 to 29 in good health.

The chain has TRBV6-1 and TRBJ2-3; D gene ambiguous. V was trimmed by 4 bases and J by 4 bases, leaving 15 bases between them. Germline V gives CDR1 MNHNS, CDR2 SASEGT. This CDR3 contains 15 residues. The CDR3, as DNA: TGTGCCAGCAGTGCCGACATCGTTGGCGCAGATACGCAGTATTTT. Protein sequence: CASSADIVGADTQYF.

This clone was found once. The chain combines TRBV6-6 with TRBJ1-1; D is uncertain. Trimming took 8 bases from V and 0 from J, leaving 4 bases between them. CDR3 length: 11 amino acids. CDR1 is MNHNY, CDR2 SVGAGI, per germline (reference sequence). CDR3 residues: CASHLNTEAFF. CDR3 nucleotides: TGTGCCAGCCACTTGAACACTGAAGCTTTCTTT.

The chain links TRBV28 to TRBJ2-2, with 9 positions matching TRBD2. CDR1 and CDR2 (germline): MDHEN, SYDVKM. The V segment lost 8 bases and the J segment 1 base; nucleotides outside the gene matches: 11. The CDR3 sequence is 17 residues long. CDR3 sequence reads: CASGSAGGPRNTGELFF. CDR3 bases: TGTGCCAGCGGCTCGGCGGGAGGGCCTCGGAACACCGGGGAGCTGTTTTTT.

J is TRBJ2-3 and V is TRBV18; 10 bases are shared with TRBD2. The CDR3 covers 17 residues. In germline, CDR1 is KGHSH, CDR2 LQKENI. Germline trimming cut 4 bases from V and 1 base from J; bases unmatched to any gene: 8. This CDR3 is CASSLPLTSGGTDTQYF. The CDR3 DNA reads TGTGCCAGCTCACTCCCTCTTACTAGCGGGGGCACAGATACGCAGTATTTT.

The rearrangement uses TRBV6-5 and TRBJ1-1; D is unresolved. V was shortened by 6 bases and J by 2 bases, with 13 bases between the two germline ends. Germline V gene data show CDR1 as MNHEY and CDR2 as SVGAGI. CDR3 length: 14 residues. CDR3 protein: CASRPTETNTEAFF. The CDR3 DNA is TGTGCCAGCAGGCCCACAGAGACCAACACTGAAGCTTTCTTT.

The chain uses TRBV10-2 and TRBJ2-5, with 13 bases aligning to TRBD2. The CDR3 has 15 amino acids. Germline CDR1 is WSHSY and CDR2 is SAAADI. The ends lost 5 bases at V and 4 bases at J; junction bases unmatched: 4. CDR3 coding DNA: TGCGCCAGCAGTAAGGGACTAGCGGGATTAGAGACCCAGTACTTC. Translation: CASSKGLAGLETQYF.

V usage is TRBV7-9 and J usage is TRBJ2-1; the D gene is possibly TRBD2 (5 bases). V was pared by 4 bases and J by 15 bases, with 19 bases between. This CDR3 spans 13 amino acids. The germline V gene encodes CDR1 SEHNR and CDR2 FQNEAQ (reference sequence). The DNA for the CDR3 is TGTGCCAGCAGCTCCAAGGATCTGGCCGGAGGGTTCTTC. Translated, it gives CASSSKDLAGGFF. Together with reference TRBV7-9 and TRBJ2-1, the CDR3 gives the full variable domain: DTGVSQNPRHKITKRGQNVTFRCDPISEHNRLYWYRQTLGQGPEFLTYFQNEAQLEKSRLLSDRFSAERPKGSFSTLEIQRTEQGDSAMYLCASSSKDLAGGFFGPGTRLTVL.

This CDR3 reads CASSRTGHGSYEQYF. The DNA for the CDR3 is TGTGCCAGCAGCCGGACAGGTCATGGGTCCTACGAGCAGTACTTC. The J gene is TRBJ2-7, the V gene TRBV7-9; the match to TRBD1 covers 7 bases. V was clipped by 5 bases and J by 1 base; unmatched bases: 8. CDR3 length equals 15 residues. Germline CDR1 reads SEHNR; CDR2 reads FQNEAQ (reference sequence).

The chain uses TRBV11-2 and TRBJ2-2, with D possibly matching TRBD1 (5 bases). V shed 5 bases and J shed 6 bases, with 7 bases lying between them. Germline CDR1 and CDR2: SGHAT and FQNNGV. The CDR3 consists of 12 residues. The CDR3 nucleotides are TGTGCCAGCAGCAGGGGCCCCGGGGAGCTGTTTTTT. It is translated as CASSRGPGELFF.

The J gene is TRBJ2-5, the V gene TRBV15, with D maybe TRBD2 (6 bases). Germline CDR1 reads LNHNV; CDR2 reads YYDKDF (reference sequence). The CDR3 consists of 16 residues. V was clipped by 4 bases and J by 5 bases, with 20 bases between them. The DNA of the CDR3 is TGTGCCACCAGCACCGACCTGAGGGGCGGGAAGGAGACCCAGTACTTC. Its translation is CATSTDLRGGKETQYF.

V gene TRBV6-1 combines with J gene TRBJ2-5; 8 positions match TRBD2. The germline gives CDR1 MNHNS, CDR2 SASEGT. V was clipped by 8 bases and J by 7 bases; unmatched bases: 12. The CDR3 is 14 amino acids. CDR3 loop: CASRMASLAGTQYF. The CDR3 nucleotides are TGTGCCAGCCGGATGGCCTCGCTAGCGGGGACCCAGTACTTC.

This clone was observed a handful of times. This rearrangement joins TRBV5-5 to TRBJ1-4; weak D call: TRBD1 (6 bases). V was trimmed by 2 bases and J by 3 bases, leaving 11 bases between them. This CDR3 comprises 15 residues. CDR1 and CDR2 from the germline V gene are SGHKS and YYEKEE (reference sequence). As DNA, the CDR3 is TGTGCCAGCAGCTTTACAGGGTCTGCTAATGAAAAACTGTTTTTT. As protein: CASSFTGSANEKLFF. The full variable domain, completed using reference TRBV5-5 and TRBJ1-4, is DAGVTQSPTHLIKTRGQQVTLRCSPISGHKSVSWYQQVLGQGPQFIFQYYEKEERGRGNFPDRFSARQFPNYSSELNVNALLLGDSALYLCASSFTGSANEKLFFGSGTQLSVL.

The chain carries TRBV6-1 and TRBJ2-1; D might be TRBD2 (5 bases). V was cut by 8 bases and J by 1 base, with 12 bases left in between. CDR1 is MNHNS and CDR2 is SASEGT in the germline V gene. The CDR3 is 14 amino acids. CDR3 in amino acids: CASAGVLSYNEQFF. CDR3 DNA sequence: TGTGCCAGCGCGGGCGTCCTGTCCTACAATGAGCAGTTCTTC.

This clone was observed a handful of times. This chain joins TRBV6-1 and TRBJ1-5; D gene uncertain. The CDR3 totals 12 residues. Germline values: CDR1 MNHNS, CDR2 SASEGT. Trimming cost V 3 bases and J 6 bases, with 6 bases left between them. The CDR3 coding sequence is TGTGCCAGCAGTGATATATCTCAGCCCCAGCATTTT. It translates to CASSDISQPQHF.

This chain connects TRBV29-1 to TRBJ1-6; unclear D gene. The germline V gene encodes CDR1 SQVTM and CDR2 ANQGSEA. V lost 5 bases, J lost 5 bases, and 7 bases lay in between. This CDR3 spans 12 amino acids. CDR3 in DNA: TGCAGCGTTAGCGATCATAATTCACCCCTCCACTTT. It is translated as CSVSDHNSPLHF.

The chain links TRBV10-1 to TRBJ2-1; 7 bases match TRBD2. V was pared by 3 bases and J by 4 bases, with 6 bases of the junction left unmatched. This CDR3 region has 15 residues. CDR1 is WNHNN, CDR2 SYGVQD, per germline (reference sequence). The CDR3 DNA reads as TGCGCCAGCAGTGACAGACGGGGGGTGTACAATGAGCAGTTCTTC. Protein product: CASSDRRGVYNEQFF.

The chain couples TRBV5-1 to TRBJ2-7, with 8 bases aligning to TRBD2. Germline lookup yields CDR1 SGHRS and CDR2 YFSETQ. V lost 4 bases and J lost 5; bases outside the gene matches: 8. This CDR3 spans 14 amino acids. CDR3 in DNA: TGCGCCAGCAGCCCGGGGGGGGCGAGAAACGAGCAGTACTTC. Protein product: CASSPGGARNEQYF.

The chain employs TRBV2 and TRBJ2-1; either TRBD1 or TRBD2 may supply D (5 bases each). Trimming removed 7 bases at V and 2 bases at J, with 21 bases between. The CDR3 covers 17 residues. Germline V gene data show CDR1 as SNHLY and CDR2 as FYNNEI. The CDR3 DNA is TGTGCCAGCAAAAGGTGGCCGGGGACGGACACCTACAATGAGCAGTTCTTC. Translating gives CASKRWPGTDTYNEQFF.

In this sample, this clone turned up a few times. Other DNA sequences from this sample encode an identical CDR3 as well. The rearrangement links TRBV6-5 to TRBJ1-2; TRBD1 matches at 10 bases. The V segment lost 6 bases and the J segment 4 bases; nucleotides outside the gene matches: 5. The length of the CDR3 is 14 residues. Looked up from germline, CDR1 is MNHEY and CDR2 is SVGAGI. DNA of the CDR3: TGTGCCAGCAGCAGGGGACAGGGGATCTATGGCTACACCTTC. Translation: CASSRGQGIYGYTF.

The V and J genes are TRBV6-5 and TRBJ2-7; D assignment may be TRBD1 or TRBD2 (7 bases each). The V gene lost 0 bases and the J gene lost 4 bases, with 13 bases spanning the gap. CDR1 and CDR2 from the germline V gene are MNHEY and SVGAGI. CDR3 length: 15 amino acids. CDR3 loop: CASSYSAQGGYEQYF. The DNA for the CDR3 is TGTGCCAGCAGTTACTCGGCCCAGGGGGGGTACGAGCAGTACTTC.

The table lists this clone with a few counts. This rearrangement joins TRBV2 to TRBJ1-2; D is unresolved. The germline V gene encodes CDR1 SNHLY and CDR2 FYNNEI. With 0 bases removed from V and 6 bases from J, the gap between germline ends came to 14 bases. CDR3 length: 15 amino acids. The CDR3 reads CASSEALRGFNGYTF. The CDR3 coding sequence is TGTGCCAGCAGTGAAGCGCTTAGAGGGTTTAATGGCTACACCTTC.

V and J are TRBV5-1 and TRBJ2-5; D remains ambiguous. V was cut by 0 bases and J by 1 base, with 10 bases left in between. The CDR3 runs 15 residues. Germline CDR1 SGHRS, CDR2 YFSETQ. The CDR3 here is CASSLVPGRQETQYF. In nucleotides, the CDR3 is TGCGCCAGCAGCTTGGTTCCGGGCCGCCAAGAGACCCAGTACTTC. Full variable domain (missing parts from reference TRBV5-1 and TRBJ2-5): KAGVTQTPRYLIKTRGQQVTLSCSPISGHRSVSWYQQTPGQGLQFLFEYFSETQRNKGNFPGRFSGRQFSNSRSEMNVSTLELGDSALYLCASSLVPGRQETQYFGPGTRLLVL.

This sequence joins TRBV2 and TRBJ1-2, with TRBD1 matching over 11 bases. This CDR3 is built from 14 residues. Germline V CDR1 and CDR2: SNHLY, FYNNEI. V trimming: 8 bases; J trimming: 1 base; junction bases outside the gene matches: 3. In nucleotides, the CDR3 is TGTGCCAGCGCGGGACAGGGGGGTAACTATGGCTACACCTTC. It is translated as CASAGQGGNYGYTF.

This chain links TRBV2 with TRBJ2-1, with D perhaps TRBD2 (6 bases). The CDR3 is made up of 12 amino acids. Germline loops: CDR1 SNHLY, CDR2 FYNNEI. Trimming shortened V by 6 bases and J by 4 bases, and 7 bases separated the two germline ends. CDR3 sequence: CASREGYNEQFF. The CDR3 DNA sequence: TGTGCCAGCAGGGAGGGTTACAATGAGCAGTTCTTC.

This CDR3 is CASSLGRGNTGELFF. CDR3 nucleotides: TGTGCCAGCAGCTTAGGCAGGGGTAACACCGGGGAGCTGTTTTTT. The chain recombines TRBV11-2 with TRBJ2-2, with a tentative D call TRBD1 (6 bases). The CDR3 consists of 15 residues. Germline lookup yields CDR1 SGHAT and CDR2 FQNNGV. The germline V and J ends were trimmed by 1 base and 2 bases, with 8 bases remaining between them.

The chain combines TRBV30 with TRBJ1-2, with TRBD1 matching over 9 bases. CDR1 and CDR2 from the germline V gene are GTSNPN and SVGIG (reference sequence). The CDR3 spans 14 residues. The junction had 8 bases not matched to a gene; V was cut back by 3 bases and J by 6 bases. The DNA of the CDR3 is TGTGCCTGGAGCACAAACAGGGGGCTTAATGGCTACACCTTC. Residues: CAWSTNRGLNGYTF.

The chain recombines TRBV25-1 with TRBJ2-3; D remains unclear. Per germline, CDR1 MGHDK and CDR2 SYGVNS. This CDR3 spans 14 amino acids. V shed 6 bases and J shed 6 bases, with 16 bases lying between them. CDR3 sequence: CASRKAQIVDTQYF. The CDR3 DNA sequence: TGTGCCAGCAGGAAGGCGCAGATCGTGGATACGCAGTATTTT.

The CDR3 is CASSPIPGQDAYEQYF. DNA for the CDR3: TGCGCCAGCAGCCCAATTCCGGGACAGGATGCCTACGAGCAGTACTTC. The gene calls are TRBV5-1 and TRBJ2-7, with 8 bases matching TRBD1. The germline V gene has CDR1 SGHRS and CDR2 YFSETQ. The CDR3 length is 16 residues. After removal of 4 bases from V and 2 bases from J, the junction contained 11 bases not matched to a gene. Combining the CDR3 with reference TRBV5-1 and TRBJ2-7 gives the whole variable domain KAGVTQTPRYLIKTRGQQVTLSCSPISGHRSVSWYQQTPGQGLQFLFEYFSETQRNKGNFPGRFSGRQFSNSRSEMNVSTLELGDSALYLCASSPIPGQDAYEQYFGPGTRLTVT.

This clone has only a few counts. This chain joins TRBV19 and TRBJ1-1; possible D gene TRBD1, 5 bases. This CDR3 comprises 13 residues. Germline values: CDR1 LNHDA, CDR2 SQIVND (reference sequence). V was pared by 7 bases and J by 10 bases, with 19 bases between. This CDR3 is CASTAPVGGAAFF. In DNA form, the CDR3 reads TGTGCCAGTACGGCACCCGTCGGAGGGGCAGCTTTCTTT.

In its sample, this clone was seen once. The chain uses TRBV7-2 and TRBJ2-1; 9 positions agree with TRBD2. J was trimmed by 8 bases and V by 0 bases; bases with no gene match: 5. The CDR3 has 15 amino acids. Germline CDR1 and CDR2: SGHTA and FQGNSA. DNA for the CDR3: TGTGCCAGCAGCTTAGCTCCGCGGGAGGGAGATGAGCAGTTCTTC. Translating gives CASSLAPREGDEQFF.

The rearrangement uses TRBV7-9 and TRBJ2-1, with D hard to call. Germline-derived CDR1 and CDR2 are SEHNR and FQNEAQ (reference sequence). The CDR3 consists of 12 residues. With 5 bases removed from V and 12 bases from J, the gap between germline ends came to 14 bases. The CDR3 loop is CASSLSKFGQFF. CDR3 nucleotides: TGTGCCAGCAGCCTCTCGAAGTTCGGGCAGTTCTTC. Supplemented by reference TRBV7-9 and TRBJ2-1, the full variable domain reads DTGVSQNPRHKITKRGQNVTFRCDPISEHNRLYWYRQTLGQGPEFLTYFQNEAQLEKSRLLSDRFSAERPKGSFSTLEIQRTEQGDSAMYLCASSLSKFGQFFGPGTRLTVL.

This clone was found a few times. V is TRBV27 and J is TRBJ2-5, with 8 positions matching TRBD2. V was pared by 3 bases and J by 5 bases, with 11 bases of the junction left unmatched. The CDR3 loop spans 16 amino acids. CDR1 is MNHEY, CDR2 SMNVEV, per germline (reference sequence). Written as DNA, the CDR3 is TGTGCCAGCAGTTTTAGCAGCGGGAGTTGGGGGGAGACCCAGTACTTC. Translated: CASSFSSGSWGETQYF.